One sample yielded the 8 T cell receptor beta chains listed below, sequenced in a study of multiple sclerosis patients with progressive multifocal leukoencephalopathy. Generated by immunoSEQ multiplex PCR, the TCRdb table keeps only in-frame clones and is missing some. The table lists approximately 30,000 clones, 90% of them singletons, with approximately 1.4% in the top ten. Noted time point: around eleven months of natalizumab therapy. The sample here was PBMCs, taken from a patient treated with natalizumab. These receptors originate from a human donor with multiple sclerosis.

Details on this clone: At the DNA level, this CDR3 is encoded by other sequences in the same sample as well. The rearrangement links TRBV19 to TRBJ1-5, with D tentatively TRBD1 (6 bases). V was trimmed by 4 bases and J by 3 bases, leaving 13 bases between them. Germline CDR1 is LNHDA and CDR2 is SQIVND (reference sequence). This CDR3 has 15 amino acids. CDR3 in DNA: TGTGCCAGTAGTACGGGAGGACAGCCCAATCAGCCCCAGCATTTT. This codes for CASSTGGQPNQPQHF.

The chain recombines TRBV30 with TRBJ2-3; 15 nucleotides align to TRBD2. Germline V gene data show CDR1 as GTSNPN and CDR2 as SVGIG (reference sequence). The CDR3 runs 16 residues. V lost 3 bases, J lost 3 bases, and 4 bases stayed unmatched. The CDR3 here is CAWSTGTSGGTDTQYF. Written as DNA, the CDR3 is TGTGCCTGGAGCACCGGGACTAGCGGGGGGACAGATACGCAGTATTTT.

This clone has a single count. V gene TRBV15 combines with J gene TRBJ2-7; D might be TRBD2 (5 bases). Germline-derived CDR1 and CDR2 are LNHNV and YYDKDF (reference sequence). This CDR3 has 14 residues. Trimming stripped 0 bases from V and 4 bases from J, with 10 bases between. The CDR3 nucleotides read TGTGCCACCAGCAGAGATTGGGGAGATTACGAGCAGTACTTC. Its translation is CATSRDWGDYEQYF.

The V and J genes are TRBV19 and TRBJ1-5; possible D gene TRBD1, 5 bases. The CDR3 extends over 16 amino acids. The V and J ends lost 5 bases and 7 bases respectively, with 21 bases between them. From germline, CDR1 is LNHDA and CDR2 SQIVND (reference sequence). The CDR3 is CASSGSGTLQEQPQHF. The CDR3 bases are TGTGCCAGTAGTGGGTCCGGGACTCTCCAAGAACAGCCCCAGCATTTT.

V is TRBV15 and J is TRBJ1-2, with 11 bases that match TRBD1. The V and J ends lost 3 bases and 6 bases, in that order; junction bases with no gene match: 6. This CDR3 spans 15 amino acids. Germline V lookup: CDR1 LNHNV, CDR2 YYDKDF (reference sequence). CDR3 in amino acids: CATSRTGQGADGYTF. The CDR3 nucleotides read TGTGCCACCAGCAGGACTGGACAGGGGGCAGATGGCTACACCTTC.

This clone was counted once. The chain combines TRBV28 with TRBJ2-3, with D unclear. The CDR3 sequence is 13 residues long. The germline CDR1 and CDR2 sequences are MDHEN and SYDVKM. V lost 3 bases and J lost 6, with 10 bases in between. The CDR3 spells CASSFISSDTQYF. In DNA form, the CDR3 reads TGTGCCAGCAGTTTTATCTCTTCGGATACGCAGTATTTT. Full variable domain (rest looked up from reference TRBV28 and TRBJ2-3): DVKVTQSSRYLVKRTGEKVFLECVQDMDHENMFWYRQDPGLGLRLIYFSYDVKMKEKGDIPEGYSVSREKKERFSLILESASTNQTSMYLCASSFISSDTQYFGPGTRLTVL.

CDR3 DNA: TGTGCCAGCAGTTTATACGGCAGAGGACGGGACAATCAGCCCCAGCATTTT. Translated: CASSLYGRGRDNQPQHF. The V call is TRBV27, the J call TRBJ1-5; D ambiguous. The CDR3 spans 17 residues. CDR1 and CDR2 (germline): MNHEY, SMNVEV (reference sequence). Deletions cut 1 base from V and 3 bases from J, with 16 bases between.

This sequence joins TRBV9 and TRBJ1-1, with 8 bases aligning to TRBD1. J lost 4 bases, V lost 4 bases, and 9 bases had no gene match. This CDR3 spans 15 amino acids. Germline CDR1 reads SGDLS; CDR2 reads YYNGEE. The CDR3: CASSPGTGVSTEAFF. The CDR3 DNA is TGTGCCAGCAGCCCCGGGACAGGAGTCAGCACTGAAGCTTTCTTT.